The text below deals with one TCR beta chain. The target antigen is unknown. This record comes from a study of somatic mutations in cytotoxic T cells in rheumatoid arthritis. Turning to the study itself: No treatment had yet been given when patient blood (under 34 ml EDTA) was drawn, right after diagnosis. The authors flow-sorted some V beta antibody-stained T-cell populations at nearly 100% purity, including V beta1+ cells that they sequenced for TCRB. Whole-study results and caveats: Multiple comparisons were not accounted for in the slight TRBV07 underrepresentation seen in rheumatoid arthritis patients. The study found that the largest CD8+ clone exceeded 20% of CD8+ cells in about an eighth of the 65 patients.

Clones were read by immunoSEQ multiplex PCR, and TCRdb kept only the in-frame ones, dropping some. The sample consists of 10,000 to 15,000 clones, 78% of them appearing once. V trimming: 4 bases; J trimming: 9 bases; junction bases outside the gene matches: 8. The CDR3 sequence is 16 residues long. From germline, CDR1 is PRHDT and CDR2 FYEKMQ (reference sequence). The rearrangement links TRBV13 to TRBJ2-3; TRBD2 matches at 15 bases. The sequencing input was CD8+ T cells sorted from blood. The sequence came from an adult with rheumatoid arthritis. The CDR3 bases are TGTGCCAGCAGCTCTCCCGGACTAGCGGGAGGGGGCACGCAGTATTTT. This sequence encodes CASSSPGLAGGGTQYF.